Below, 25 T cell receptor beta chains from the same sample are listed, as sequenced in a study of T cells in women clearing cervical HPV infection. Profiling relied on immunoSEQ multiplex PCR, and the TCRdb table lists in-frame clones only, not all of them. The sample table includes approximately 35,000 clones. Sequencing used blood buffy coat. These receptors were collected from a woman between 18 and 70 years old with a cervical HPV16 infection that either progressed to CIN3+ or cleared (not recorded which).

About this clone itself: With the read ending 3 residues before the CDR3 end, the germline J gene is used to fill in that end. The J gene is TRBJ2-2, the V gene TRBV7-3; possible D gene TRBD2, 5 bases. The CDR3 is 14 amino acids. Germline V gene lookup returns CDR1 SGHTA and CDR2 FQGTGA. The ends were cut back, 3 bases at V and 4 bases at J, with 9 bases in the middle. CDR3 sequence reads: CASSFAEVTGELFF. The sequenced CDR3 bases are TGTGCCAGCAGCTTTGCGGAGGTCACCGGGGAG. The full variable domain, in which reference TRBV7-3 and TRBJ2-2 provide the parts outside the CDR3, is GAGVSQTPSNKVTEKGKYVELRCDPISGHTALYWYRQSLGQGPEFLIYFQGTGAADDSGLPNDRFFAVRPEGSVSTLKIQRTERGDSAVYLCASSFAEVTGELFFGEGSRLTVL.

Concerning this clone: The CDR3 goes on 3 residues after the read ends, and that part is filled in from the germline J gene. V is TRBV4-2 and J is TRBJ1-1; possible D gene TRBD1, 6 bases. This CDR3 spans 14 amino acids. V lost 2 bases, J lost 1 base, and 8 bases lay in between. Germline CDR1 LGHNA, CDR2 YNFKEQ. The CDR3 DNA, read in part, is TGTGCCAGCAGCCAACCGGGACAGAACACTGAA. Protein sequence: CASSQPGQNTE. The complete CDR3 protein is CASSQPGQNTEAFF.

As to this clone: The read ends 3 residues shy of where the CDR3 ends; the end is completed using the germline J gene. The V call is TRBV13, the J call TRBJ1-2, with D possibly TRBD1 on 5 matching bases. CDR3 size: 13 residues. Per germline, CDR1 PRHDT and CDR2 FYEKMQ (reference sequence). The V end was cut by 2 bases, the J end by 6 bases, with 10 bases between. This CDR3 is CASSLRGPDGYTF. Partial CDR3 DNA: TGTGCCAGCAGCTTAAGGGGCCCAGATGGC.

As concerns this clone: The read halts 3 residues ahead of the CDR3 end, with the missing end drawn from the germline J gene. This chain uses TRBV19 with TRBJ1-1; 8 bases align to TRBD1. The CDR3 is 13 residues long. Germline-derived CDR1 and CDR2 are LNHDA and SQIVND (reference sequence). The CDR3 region is CASGQGLGETAFF. The DNA read from the CDR3 is TGTGCCAGCGGACAGGGATTGGGCGAGACA.

The CDR3 protein is CASSSQVATARGYTF. Partial CDR3 DNA: TGTGCCAGCAGTTCGCAGGTGGCGACAGCGCGAGGC. V is TRBV5-4 and J is TRBJ1-2; TRBD1 is a possible D gene (5 bases). The CDR3 goes on 3 residues after the read ends, and that part is filled in from the germline J gene. Germline V gene sequence: CDR1 SGHNT, CDR2 YYREEE (reference sequence). This CDR3 has 15 residues. Full variable domain (rest looked up from reference TRBV5-4 and TRBJ1-2): ETGVTQSPTHLIKTRGQQVTLRCSSQSGHNTVSWYQQALGQGPQFIFQYYREEENGRGNFPPRFSGLQFPNYSSELNVNALELDDSALYLCASSSQVATARGYTFGSGTRLTVV.

Worth noting for this clone: The read terminates 3 residues before the CDR3 end, so the remaining end is supplied by the germline J gene. V is TRBV28 and J is TRBJ1-5; D gene ambiguous. Germline lookup yields CDR1 MDHEN and CDR2 SYDVKM. The CDR3 is 13 amino acids. V lost 2 bases, J lost 5 bases, and 7 bases lay in between. The CDR3 here is CASSLPRHQPQHF. The CDR3 bases that were read are TGTGCCAGCAGTTTACCCAGGCATCAGCCC.

Of note for this clone: The read falls 3 residues short of the CDR3 end, and the missing part is taken from the germline J gene. This chain uses TRBV2 with TRBJ2-1; 10 bases line up with TRBD1. This CDR3 comprises 15 residues. Germline loops: CDR1 SNHLY, CDR2 FYNNEI. The V gene end was trimmed by 2 bases and the J gene end by 4 bases; junction bases not matched to a gene: 2. CDR3 DNA (partial): TGTGCCAGCAGTGAAAGGACAGGGGGATACAATGAG. Translating gives CASSERTGGYNE. The full-length CDR3 reads as CASSERTGGYNEQFF.

For this clone: The junction departs from the called germline gene at one end, perhaps through a read error. The sequenced fragment ends 3 residues before the CDR3 boundary, so the rest is inferred from the germline J gene. The V gene is TRBV10-1, the J gene TRBJ1-2; the D gene is possibly TRBD1 (5 bases). From germline, CDR1 is WNHNN and CDR2 SYGVQD (reference sequence). This CDR3 is built from 13 residues. The CDR3 DNA, read in part, is TGCGCCAGCAGCGAGTCGGGGCCCCATGGC. Protein product: CASSESGPHG. In full, the CDR3 reads CASSESGPHGYTF.

Remarks on this clone: The observed sequence ends 3 residues before the CDR3 terminus, with the missing tail filled in from the germline J gene. This chain joins TRBV2 and TRBJ2-2, with D unresolved. Trimming stripped 4 bases from V and 3 bases from J, with 9 bases between. From germline, CDR1 is SNHLY and CDR2 FYNNEI. CDR3 length: 14 amino acids. This chain's CDR3 is CASSVGRDTGELFF. Partial CDR3 DNA: TGTGCCAGCAGTGTTGGCAGAGACACCGGGGAG.

With respect to this clone: The CDR3 goes on 3 residues after the read ends, and that part is filled in from the germline J gene. Distinct nucleotide sequences in the sample also encode this CDR3. The chain joins TRBV2 to TRBJ1-1; D remains ambiguous. Trimming removed 3 bases from V and 3 bases from J, with 17 bases in between. Germline assignment: CDR1 SNHLY and CDR2 FYNNEI. CDR3 length: 16 residues. The sequenced part of the CDR3 DNA is TGTGCCAGCAGTGAGGTGGGAGGGTCCGGGGACACTGAA. It encodes CASSEVGGSGDTE. The full-length CDR3 reads as CASSEVGGSGDTEAFF.

As regards this clone: The sequenced fragment ends 3 residues before the CDR3 boundary, so the rest is inferred from the germline J gene. The chain joins TRBV6-1 to TRBJ1-2, with TRBD1 matching 9 bases. CDR3 length: 13 amino acids. V shed 4 bases, J shed 7 bases, and the junction held 4 bases outside the gene matches. Germline V gives CDR1 MNHNS, CDR2 SASEGT. The CDR3 reads CASSARDRVGYTF. Incomplete CDR3 DNA: TGTGCCAGCAGTGCCCGGGACAGGGTTGGC.

As to this clone: The read is 3 residues too short to cover the CDR3 end, so that end is filled in from the germline J gene. The chain recombines TRBV2 with TRBJ2-7, with a possible D match to TRBD1 (5 bases). V dropped 6 bases and J dropped 5 bases, with 20 bases sitting between them. Looked up from germline, CDR1 is SNHLY and CDR2 is FYNNEI. The length of the CDR3 is 15 residues. CDR3: CASSLDRDIGHEQYF. Incomplete CDR3 DNA: TGTGCCAGCAGCCTCGACAGAGACATTGGGCACGAG.

As to this clone: From the germline J gene comes the end of the CDR3, since the read stops 3 residues before it. V is TRBV19 and J is TRBJ1-4; 8 bases fit TRBD1. This CDR3 is built from 13 residues. The germline gives CDR1 LNHDA, CDR2 SQIVND (reference sequence). V lost 9 bases, J lost 7 bases, and 7 bases stayed unmatched. CDR3 in amino acids: CASTGTGGEKLFF. CDR3 DNA (partial): TGTGCCAGCACAGGGACAGGAGGTGAAAAA.

With respect to this clone: The sequenced fragment ends 3 residues before the CDR3 boundary, so the rest is inferred from the germline J gene. V and J are TRBV20-1 and TRBJ2-1, with 8 bases aligning to TRBD2. The CDR3 extends over 13 amino acids. Germline assignment: CDR1 DFQATT and CDR2 SNEGSKA (reference sequence). V lost 4 bases, J lost 8 bases, and 7 bases stayed unmatched. The CDR3 is CSAIPGGLDEQFF. The part of the CDR3 DNA that was read is TGCAGTGCTATTCCGGGGGGGCTGGATGAG.

A remark on this clone: The DNA ends 3 residues before the CDR3 does, and the rest of the CDR3 is filled in from the germline J gene. The gene calls are TRBV20-1 and TRBJ2-7, with 10 nucleotides matching TRBD1. The V segment lost 3 bases and the J segment 5 bases; nucleotides outside the gene matches: 4. Germline CDR1 and CDR2: DFQATT and SNEGSKA (reference sequence). The CDR3 runs to 13 residues. Partial CDR3 DNA: TGCAGTGCTAGGGGCGGGACAGGGGACGAG. Amino acid sequence: CSARGGTGDE. The full CDR3 reads CSARGGTGDEQYF.

For this clone: The CDR3 end is not reached by the read, which stops 3 residues before it; the germline J gene fills it in. The chain couples TRBV10-1 to TRBJ2-1; D uncertain. CDR1 WNHNN and CDR2 SYGVQD come from the germline V gene (reference sequence). The CDR3 has 11 residues. Deletions cut 5 bases from V and 9 bases from J, with 8 bases between. The CDR3 reads CASSLAFEQFF. The sequenced CDR3 bases are TGCGCCAGCAGTTTAGCTTTTGAG.

The CDR3 bases that were read are TGTGCCACTCCGGGGGCTGGGGCCAACGTC. It codes for CATPGAGANV. From start to end, the CDR3 is CATPGAGANVLTF. The rearrangement uses TRBV2 and TRBJ2-6; a possible D gene is TRBD2 (6 bases). The read finishes 3 residues shy of the CDR3 end, and the germline J gene is used to complete it. V lost 10 bases and J 2 bases, leaving 9 bases between the germline ends. CDR1 and CDR2 from the germline V gene are SNHLY and FYNNEI. This CDR3 has 13 residues.

Of note for this clone: From the germline J gene comes the end of the CDR3, since the read stops 3 residues before it. The gene calls are TRBV15 and TRBJ2-7; 7 bases fit TRBD2. The CDR3 totals 15 residues. After removal of 2 bases from V and 4 bases from J, the junction contained 8 bases not matched to a gene. Looked up from germline, CDR1 is LNHNV and CDR2 is YYDKDF (reference sequence). CDR3 sequence: CATSRPTRGSYEQYF. The part of the CDR3 DNA that was read is TGTGCCACCAGCAGACCCACACGCGGGAGTTACGAG.

Remarks on this clone: The read ends 3 residues shy of where the CDR3 ends; the end is completed using the germline J gene. V gene TRBV12-5 combines with J gene TRBJ2-1; 10 bases map to TRBD2. Germline lookup yields CDR1 LGHNT and CDR2 FRNRAP. The CDR3 has 16 residues. With 0 bases clipped from V and 6 bases from J, the junction kept 5 bases outside the gene matches. CDR3 sequence: CASGLVSGRGSNEQFF. CDR3 bases read: TGTGCTAGTGGTTTGGTAAGCGGGAGGGGTTCCAATGAG.

Notes on this clone: The read terminates 3 residues ahead of where the CDR3 ends, so the germline J gene completes it. The chain employs TRBV2 and TRBJ1-2, with D perhaps matching TRBD1 (5 bases). The V end was cut by 6 bases, the J end by 5 bases, with 10 bases between. This CDR3 has 12 residues. CDR1 is SNHLY, CDR2 FYNNEI, per germline. CDR3 protein: CASSIGEYGYTF. The DNA read from the CDR3 is TGTGCCAGCAGCATAGGGGAATATGGC.

On this clone itself: Coverage ceases 3 residues before the CDR3 finishes, and the germline J gene fills in the end. V usage is TRBV11-2 and J usage is TRBJ1-2, with a weak D call TRBD1 (5 bases). The CDR3 spans 15 residues. V was trimmed by 5 bases and J by 4 bases, leaving 17 bases between them. Looked up from germline, CDR1 is SGHAT and CDR2 is FQNNGV. CDR3 DNA (partial): TGTGCCAGCAGCCCGCCCGGGGGTGGGTCCTATGGC. The encoded protein is CASSPPGGGSYG. The whole CDR3 region reads CASSPPGGGSYGYTF.

Remarks on this clone: The CDR3 extends 3 residues past the end of the read, so its final part is completed from the germline J gene. V is TRBV19 and J is TRBJ1-2, with D maybe TRBD1 (6 bases). This CDR3 comprises 12 residues. Germline lookup yields CDR1 LNHDA and CDR2 SQIVND (reference sequence). The covered CDR3 bases are TGTGCCAGTAGTATGGACAGTTACGAC. Protein product: CASSMDSYD. The full CDR3 protein is CASSMDSYDYTF.

In regard to this clone: From the germline J gene comes the end of the CDR3, since the read stops 3 residues before it. V gene TRBV7-2 combines with J gene TRBJ1-2; D call uncertain. Germline V lookup: CDR1 SGHTA, CDR2 FQGNSA. The CDR3 runs to 15 residues. The CDR3 bases that were read are TGTGCCAGCAGCTTAGTTCCGAGCAATATAGATACC. Amino acid sequence: CASSLVPSNIDT. The entire CDR3 reads CASSLVPSNIDTYTF.

A note on this clone: The read gets to within 3 residues of the CDR3 end, and the germline J gene fills in the rest. The chain joins TRBV19 to TRBJ2-3; no definite D call. The CDR3 runs to 13 residues. Germline V lookup: CDR1 LNHDA, CDR2 SQIVND (reference sequence). The V gene lost 3 bases and the J gene lost 4 bases, with 8 bases spanning the gap. CDR3 bases read: TGTGCCAGTAGTATTAAAGGGCCAGATACG. This translates into CASSIKGPDT. The CDR3 in full is CASSIKGPDTQYF. The full variable domain, completed using reference TRBV19 and TRBJ2-3, is DGGITQSPKYLFRKEGQNVTLSCEQNLNHDAMYWYRQDPGQGLRLIYYSQIVNDFQKGDIAEGYSVSREKKESFPLTVTSAQKNPTAFYLCASSIKGPDTQYFGPGTRLTVL.

As regards this clone: The CDR3 end lies 3 residues beyond the end of the read and is filled in from the germline J gene. V gene TRBV19 combines with J gene TRBJ1-5, with 11 nucleotides matching TRBD1. V lost 3 bases and J lost 4; bases outside the gene matches: 2. Germline CDR1 reads LNHDA; CDR2 reads SQIVND (reference sequence). CDR3 length: 15 residues. The sequenced CDR3 bases are TGTGCCAGTAGTATCGGGACAGGGGGAAATCAGCCC. Protein: CASSIGTGGNQP. The whole CDR3 reads CASSIGTGGNQPQHF.